The next 30 T cell receptor beta chains were all read from a single sample in a study of blood T cells in healthy people across ages. Sample-barcoded 5' priming and a J-beta primer mix drove a second PCR of roughly 6 to 12 cycles. TCRdb re-called the 5' RACE reads through MiXCR, storing one row per CDR3 protein. The table lists hundreds of thousands of distinct CDR3 sequences, around two thirds of them singletons. Material for sequencing was blood. The receptors originated from a man under 40 in good health.

The chain employs TRBV6-6 and TRBJ1-6; D gene unclear. Looked up from germline, CDR1 is MNHNY and CDR2 is SVGAGI (reference sequence). CDR3 length equals 14 residues. With 10 bases removed from V and 6 bases from J, the gap between germline ends came to 16 bases. Here the CDR3 DNA reads TGTGCCATGTCCGCGCCGGGTGCTAATTCACCCCTCCACTTT. Translated, it gives CAMSAPGANSPLHF.

The chain uses TRBV27 and TRBJ2-5; 7 nucleotides match TRBD1. This CDR3 is 15 amino acids long. V gave up 6 bases and J gave up 0 bases; unmatched junction bases: 7. Germline CDR1 is MNHEY and CDR2 is SMNVEV (reference sequence). CDR3 in DNA: TGTGCCAGCAGCACAGACAGGGCATACCAAGAGACCCAGTACTTC. Translation gives CASSTDRAYQETQYF.

The chain joins TRBV20-1 to TRBJ2-4, with D unclear. V was trimmed by 2 bases and J by 3 bases, leaving 14 bases between them. CDR3 length equals 15 residues. From germline, CDR1 is DFQATT and CDR2 SNEGSKA (reference sequence). In DNA, the CDR3 is TGCAGTGCTAGACCCCCCCAAGTGGACAAAAACATTCAGTACTTC. Translated, it gives CSARPPQVDKNIQYF.

The rearrangement links TRBV9 to TRBJ2-5; no firm D call. CDR3 length equals 12 residues. V lost 0 bases, J lost 5 bases, and 5 bases lay in between. Germline assignment: CDR1 SGDLS and CDR2 YYNGEE. This chain's CDR3 is CASSVVDETQYF. The CDR3 DNA reads TGTGCCAGCAGCGTAGTCGATGAGACCCAGTACTTC.

V gene TRBV30 combines with J gene TRBJ2-1; no clear D gene. The V end was cut by 5 bases, the J end by 3 bases, with 8 bases between. This CDR3 is 12 amino acids long. Germline V CDR1 and CDR2: GTSNPN, SVGIG (reference sequence). CDR3 bases: TGTGCCTGGCGGGTCATCTACAATGAGCAGTTCTTC. It translates to CAWRVIYNEQFF.

V usage is TRBV7-6 and J usage is TRBJ1-2, with no clear D. The V end lost 3 bases, the J end lost 4 bases, and 18 bases lay between the germline ends. The germline gives CDR1 SGHVS, CDR2 FNYEAQ. This CDR3 is 16 amino acids long. CDR3 amino acids: CASSLDAVGSSYGYTF. DNA for the CDR3: TGTGCCAGCAGCTTGGATGCTGTAGGTTCGTCCTATGGCTACACCTTC. Full variable domain (rest looked up from reference TRBV7-6 and TRBJ1-2): GAGVSQSPRYKVTKRGQDVALRCDPISGHVSLYWYRQALGQGPEFLTYFNYEAQQDKSGLPNDRFSAERPEGSISTLTIQRTEQRDSAMYRCASSLDAVGSSYGYTFGSGTRLTVV.

This chain links TRBV7-2 with TRBJ2-3, with TRBD1 identical over 9 bases. The CDR3 runs to 13 residues. Trimming removed 11 bases from V and 0 bases from J; junction bases left unmatched: 3. Germline V gives CDR1 SGHTA, CDR2 FQGNSA. CDR3 region: CAGDRGSTDTQYF. CDR3 DNA sequence: TGTGCCGGCGACAGGGGGAGCACAGATACGCAGTATTTT.

Note on this clonotype: One junction end does not reproduce the germline sequence, and a read error may be involved. J is TRBJ2-3 and V is TRBV7-7; D not certain. The CDR3 has 13 amino acids. CDR1 SSHAT and CDR2 FNYEAQ come from the germline V gene (reference sequence). As DNA, the CDR3 is TGTGCTAGCAGCCGCAAAGGGTCAGATACGCAGTATTTT. It yields the protein CASSRKGSDTQYF.

This clonotype was observed a handful of times. The V and J genes are TRBV6-5 and TRBJ2-7; D gene ambiguous. The CDR3 consists of 15 residues. Trimming took off 2 bases at V and 0 bases at J, with 11 bases between the two ends. Germline V lookup: CDR1 MNHEY, CDR2 SVGAGI. CDR3 in DNA: TGTGCCAGCAGTTACCGGGCAACCGCCTCCTACGAGCAGTACTTC. Translation: CASSYRATASYEQYF.

This clonotype was seen more than once but under ten times. The CDR3 loop is CASSQEPSPNEQFF. CDR3 nucleotide sequence: TGTGCCAGCAGCCAAGAACCCTCTCCCAATGAGCAGTTCTTC. The V gene is TRBV4-2, the J gene TRBJ2-1; unclear D gene. Between the trimmed V and J ends, which lost 0 bases and 6 bases, there was a span of 9 bases. There are 14 residues in the CDR3. In germline, CDR1 is LGHNA, CDR2 YNFKEQ.

This chain connects TRBV7-8 to TRBJ2-7, with D possibly matching TRBD1 (6 bases). The CDR3 has 17 residues. Germline V gives CDR1 SGHVS, CDR2 FQNEAQ. V was cut by 1 base and J by 2 bases, with 18 bases left in between. The CDR3 sequence: CASSLVLSAGAPYEQYF. The CDR3 nucleotides are TGTGCCAGCAGCTTAGTCCTCTCGGCAGGGGCCCCCTACGAGCAGTACTTC. The entire variable domain, with the rest obtained from reference TRBV7-8 and TRBJ2-7, is as follows: GAGVSQSPRYKVAKRGQDVALRCDPISGHVSLFWYQQALGQGPEFLTYFQNEAQLDKSGLPSDRFFAERPEGSVSTLKIQRTQQEDSAVYLCASSLVLSAGAPYEQYFGPGTRLTVT.

V is TRBV9 and J is TRBJ2-4, with D maybe TRBD1 (5 bases). The better agreement between TRBJ2-7 and the DNA end casts doubt on the J call. The CDR3 extends over 14 amino acids. Germline CDR1 reads SGDLS; CDR2 reads YYNGEE. DNA of the CDR3: TGTGCCAGCGGGCTAGACAGTTGGGATCGCGAGCAGTACTTC. Protein: CASGLDSWDREQYF.

The V gene is TRBV2, the J gene TRBJ1-6; D possibly corresponds to TRBD1 (6 bases). CDR1 and CDR2 (germline): SNHLY, FYNNEI. This CDR3 comprises 13 residues. Deletions cut 7 bases from V and 8 bases from J, with 12 bases between. In DNA, the CDR3 is TGTGCCAGCAAAAACAGGGTAGATTCACCCCTCCACTTT. This gives the protein CASKNRVDSPLHF.

The chain has TRBV20-1 and TRBJ2-5; tentative D call: TRBD1 (7 bases). The DNA matches TRBJ2-7 better at its end, which makes the J call doubtful. This CDR3 has 11 amino acids. Germline values: CDR1 DFQATT, CDR2 SNEGSKA (reference sequence). CDR3 loop: CSARGAREQYF. The DNA of the CDR3 is TGCAGTGCCAGGGGGGCACGCGAGCAGTACTTC.

This clonotype was seen a few times. The chain combines TRBV20-1 with TRBJ2-3; 12 bases fit TRBD1. The CDR3 is made up of 14 amino acids. The germline CDR1 and CDR2 sequences are DFQATT and SNEGSKA (reference sequence). J was trimmed by 4 bases and V by 6 bases; bases with no gene match: 5. The DNA of the CDR3 is TGCAGTGCGTCGGGACAGGGGGCCTCAGATACGCAGTATTTT. Its protein product is CSASGQGASDTQYF.

The V gene is TRBV4-3, the J gene TRBJ2-4; D perhaps matches TRBD1 (6 bases). The V and J ends lost 0 bases and 1 base respectively, with 16 bases between them. The CDR3 runs to 18 residues. Germline lookup yields CDR1 LGHNA and CDR2 YSLEER. Here the CDR3 DNA reads TGCGCCAGCAGCCAAGAGGGACACTTCTCGGGGGCCAAAAACATTCAGTACTTC. It is translated as CASSQEGHFSGAKNIQYF.

This clonotype was seen a single time. The chain combines TRBV29-1 with TRBJ2-5; weak D call: TRBD2 (7 bases). Trimming removed 4 bases at V and 3 bases at J, with 9 bases between. The CDR3 is made up of 12 amino acids. The V gene's germline CDR1 is SQVTM and CDR2 ANQGSEA. Written as DNA, the CDR3 is TGCAGCGTTGGAGGGGGGGAAGAGACCCAGTACTTC. The encoded protein is CSVGGGEETQYF.

J is TRBJ2-3 and V is TRBV21-1; the DNA was not compared with TRBD1, the D call given in the table. TRBV21-1 is deemed a pseudogene. The CDR3 sequence is 18 residues long. The CDR3 sequence: CASSKERQPGIITDTQYF. In DNA, the CDR3 is TGTGCCAGCAGCAAAGAACGGCAGCCGGGCATAATAACAGATACGCAGTATTTT.

This chain uses TRBV29-1 with TRBJ2-1; 10 nucleotides agree with TRBD2. This CDR3 is 16 amino acids long. The J segment lost 2 bases and the V segment lost 2 bases, leaving 6 bases of the junction unmatched. Germline V gene lookup returns CDR1 SQVTM and CDR2 ANQGSEA. CDR3: CSVEPSSGGPYNEQFF. DNA of the CDR3: TGCAGCGTTGAACCTTCTAGCGGGGGACCCTACAATGAGCAGTTCTTC.

The chain has TRBV7-2 and TRBJ2-4, with D maybe TRBD2 (5 bases). The CDR3 is made up of 16 amino acids. V was pared by 2 bases and J by 0 bases, with 11 bases between. Germline CDR1 reads SGHTA; CDR2 reads FQGNSA. CDR3 coding DNA: TGTGCCAGCAGCTTAAATGCAGGACTAGCCAAAAACATTCAGTACTTC. Encoded protein: CASSLNAGLAKNIQYF. Drawing the rest from reference TRBV7-2 and TRBJ2-4, the complete variable domain is GAGVSQSPSNKVTEKGKDVELRCDPISGHTALYWYRQSLGQGLEFLIYFQGNSAPDKSGLPSDRFSAERTGGSVSTLTIQRTQQEDSAVYLCASSLNAGLAKNIQYFGAGTRLSVL.

The rearrangement uses TRBV7-2 and TRBJ2-7, with a possible D match to TRBD1 (6 bases). Germline V gene data show CDR1 as SGHTA and CDR2 as FQGNSA. Between the trimmed V and J ends, which lost 5 bases and 4 bases, there was a span of 18 bases. This CDR3 comprises 15 residues. CDR3 nucleotide sequence: TGTGCCAGCAGCACCGAAGGGGGTCTGAAGTACGAGCAGTACTTC. It specifies CASSTEGGLKYEQYF.

The rearrangement links TRBV28 to TRBJ1-2; 9 nucleotides match TRBD1. Germline assignment: CDR1 MDHEN and CDR2 SYDVKM. This CDR3 has 14 residues. V was pared by 6 bases and J by 8 bases, with 10 bases of the junction left unmatched. The CDR3 reads CASRRQGEYGGYTF. In nucleotides, the CDR3 is TGTGCCAGCAGGCGACAGGGGGAGTATGGCGGCTACACCTTC.

J is TRBJ1-2 and V is TRBV20-1, with 8 bases fitting TRBD1. J gave up 4 bases and V 5 bases, and 9 bases lay outside the gene matches. Germline loops: CDR1 DFQATT, CDR2 SNEGSKA (reference sequence). The CDR3 length is 14 residues. The DNA of the CDR3 is TGCAGTGCTGGGAGACCGGGACAGGCCTATGGCTACACCTTC. Translating gives CSAGRPGQAYGYTF.

This CDR3 reads CASSFRDRGWDEQFF. The CDR3 region has the DNA TGTGCCAGCAGTTTCAGGGACAGGGGATGGGATGAGCAGTTCTTC. V and J are TRBV27 and TRBJ2-1; TRBD1 aligns across 10 bases. With 3 bases clipped from V and 8 bases from J, the junction kept 7 bases outside the gene matches. The germline V gene encodes CDR1 MNHEY and CDR2 SMNVEV (reference sequence). This CDR3 is 15 amino acids long.

A few counts support this clonotype. A read error may explain this, as a much larger clone is one base away. This chain joins TRBV29-1 and TRBJ2-1; D unresolved. The J call may be wrong; the DNA end is better matched by TRBJ2-7. Germline V gene sequence: CDR1 SQVTM, CDR2 ANQGSEA. This CDR3 has 14 residues. In DNA, the CDR3 is TGCAGCGTTGAAGTAATTTCCCCTTACAATGAGCAGTACTTC. It specifies CSVEVISPYNEQYF.

This chain joins TRBV5-6 and TRBJ2-6; D is ambiguous. Trimming left V 3 bases short and J 1 base short, with 14 bases between. The CDR3 totals 17 residues. The V gene's germline CDR1 is SGHDT and CDR2 YYEEEE. In nucleotides, the CDR3 is TGTGCCAGCAGCTGGTGGGGTCCTCTTTCTGGGGCCAACGTCCTGACTTTC. Its translation: CASSWWGPLSGANVLTF.

The CDR3 sequence: CASSSLWSIQGNTEAFF. For the CDR3, the DNA is TGTGCCAGCAGCTCACTTTGGTCAATACAAGGGAACACTGAAGCTTTCTTT. This rearrangement joins TRBV7-9 to TRBJ1-1; D ambiguous. Germline V gives CDR1 SEHNR, CDR2 FQNEAQ (reference sequence). The CDR3 spans 17 residues. Trimming took 4 bases from V and 1 from J, leaving 19 bases between them.

This clonotype was counted many times. CDR3 DNA: TGCAGCGTTGGGGACAGGGGGCCGCAGTACTTC. Translating it yields CSVGDRGPQYF. The chain is built from TRBV29-1 and TRBJ2-7; 12 positions match TRBD1. The germline CDR1 and CDR2 sequences are SQVTM and ANQGSEA. Losses at the gene ends were 4 bases for V and 9 bases for J; bases not matched to a gene: 1. This CDR3 comprises 11 residues.

This chain links TRBV12-3 or TRBV12-4 with TRBJ2-7; tentatively, D is TRBD2 (6 bases). The CDR3 totals 15 residues. V lost 1 base and J lost 1, with 11 bases in between. CDR3 loop: CASSLVREVSYEQYF. The CDR3, as DNA: TGTGCCAGCAGTTTAGTCAGGGAGGTATCCTACGAGCAGTACTTC.

The chain carries TRBV24-1 and TRBJ2-7; D may match TRBD1 or TRBD2 (6 bases each). Germline V CDR1 and CDR2: KGHDR, SFDVKD. V was pared by 9 bases and J by 6 bases, with 14 bases between. The CDR3 sequence is 12 residues long. Here the CDR3 reads CATDEGGTEQYF. In DNA form, the CDR3 reads TGTGCCACCGATGAAGGGGGGACCGAGCAGTACTTC.